This T cell receptor beta chain is drawn from a study of Graves' ophthalmopathy and Graves' hyperthyroidism. Germline lookup yields CDR1 MNHEY and CDR2 SVGAGI. The CDR3 runs 17 residues. V lost 2 bases and J lost 6, with 22 bases in between. Amplification targeted the TCR beta CDR3 regions, with RNA transcripts as the source material. Second-round multiplex PCR came after first-round RT-PCR with HTBI primers. One entry per CDR3 protein results from TCRdb running MiXCR on the multiplex PCR reads. The data hold 200,000 to 250,000 distinct CDR3 sequences, with 20% to 25% observed a single time. The sample was peripheral blood. The TCR comes from a woman in her forties or fifties with Graves' ophthalmopathy. This chain joins TRBV6-5 and TRBJ1-2, with D perhaps matching TRBD1 (5 bases). The CDR3 DNA is TGTGCCAGCAGTTACACCTCGGGACCGATAGCCTTGGATGGCTACACCTTC. Protein: CASSYTSGPIALDGYTF.